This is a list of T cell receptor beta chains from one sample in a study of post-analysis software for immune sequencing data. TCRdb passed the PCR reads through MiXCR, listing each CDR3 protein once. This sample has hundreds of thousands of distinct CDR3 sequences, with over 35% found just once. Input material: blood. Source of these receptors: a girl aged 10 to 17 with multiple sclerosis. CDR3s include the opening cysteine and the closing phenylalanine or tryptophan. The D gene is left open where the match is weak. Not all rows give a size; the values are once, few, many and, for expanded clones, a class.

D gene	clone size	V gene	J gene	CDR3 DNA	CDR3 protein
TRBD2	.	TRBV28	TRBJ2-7	TGTGCCAGCAGTTTCGTAGCGGGAGCAGTAGAGACCGAGTACTTC	CASSFVAGAVETEYF
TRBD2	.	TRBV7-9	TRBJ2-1	TGTGCCAGCAGCTTGGGACTAGCAGATGGGGAGGAGCAGTTCTTC	CASSLGLADGEEQFF
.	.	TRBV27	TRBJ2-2	TGTGCCAGCAGTTCCGAGATAGGGTTCCCCGCCGGGGAGCTGTTTTTT	CASSSEIGFPAGELFF
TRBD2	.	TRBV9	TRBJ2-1	TGTGCCAGCAGCGTAGGGCGGGAGAGTTCCTACAATGAGCAGTTCTTC	CASSVGRESSYNEQFF
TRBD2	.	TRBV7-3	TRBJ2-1	TGTGCCAGCAGCCCAGGTCCGACTAGCGGGTCCTACAATGAGCAGTTCTTC	CASSPGPTSGSYNEQFF
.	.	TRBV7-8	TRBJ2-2	TGTGCCAGCAGCCCTACCGGGAACACCGGGGAGCTGTTTTTT	CASSPTGNTGELFF
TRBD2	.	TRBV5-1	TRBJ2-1	TGCGCCAGCAGCGCCTTAGCGGGAGCCTACAATGAGCAGTTCTTC	CASSALAGAYNEQFF
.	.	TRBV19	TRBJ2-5	TGTGCCAGTAGTATAGGGCCAGGGGTTGGAGAGACCCAGTACTTC	CASSIGPGVGETQYF
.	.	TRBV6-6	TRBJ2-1	TGTGCCAGCAGTTACGGGGCAGGGGTTGATGAGCAGTTCTTC	CASSYGAGVDEQFF
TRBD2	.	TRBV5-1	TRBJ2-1	TGCGCCAGCAGCTATAGCGGGAGGCCTAGCTCCTACAATGAGCAGTTCTTC	CASSYSGRPSSYNEQFF
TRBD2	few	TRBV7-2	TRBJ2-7	TGTGCCAGCAGCTTCTACGGGGGGTCCTCCTACGAGCAGTACTTC	CASSFYGGSSYEQYF
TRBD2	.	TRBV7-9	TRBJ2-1	TGTGCCAGCAGCCCTAGACGACTAGCGGAAGGCAATGTGCAGTTCTTC	CASSPRRLAEGNVQFF
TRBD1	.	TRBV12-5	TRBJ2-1	TGTGCTAGTGGTTTGGGACAACCGGGACAGGGGGTCGCCTACAATGAGCAGTTCTTC	CASGLGQPGQGVAYNEQFF
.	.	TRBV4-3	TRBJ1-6	TGCGCCAGCAGCCTAAGCTCGTCTGGTTCACCCCTCCACTTT	CASSLSSSGSPLHF
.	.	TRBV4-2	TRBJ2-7	TGTGCCAGCAGCCAAGATTATTCCCGCGACAGTTACGAGCAGTACTTC	CASSQDYSRDSYEQYF
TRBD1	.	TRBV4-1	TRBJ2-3	TGCGCCAGCAGCCAAGATGGAACAGGGGGGAGCACAGATACGCAGTATTTT	CASSQDGTGGSTDTQYF
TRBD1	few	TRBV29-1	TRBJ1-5	TGCAGCGTGAGACAGGGTTCGCGTCAGCCCCAGCATTTT	CSVRQGSRQPQHF
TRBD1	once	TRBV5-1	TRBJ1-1	TGCGCCAGCAGCTTGAGACAGGGTCTGAACACTGAAGCTTTCTTT	CASSLRQGLNTEAFF
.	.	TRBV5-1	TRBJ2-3	TGCGCCAGCAGCCCAAGGTTCAGGGAGGCCGATACGCAGTATTTT	CASSPRFREADTQYF
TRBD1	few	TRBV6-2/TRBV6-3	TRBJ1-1	TGTGCCAGCATCCCCCCTGGGACAGTGCCTGTGGCTTTCTTT	CASIPPGTVPVAFF
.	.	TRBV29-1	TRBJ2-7	TGCAGCGTTGCACAAACAGGAAGTCTCTCCTACGAGCAGTACTTC	CSVAQTGSLSYEQYF
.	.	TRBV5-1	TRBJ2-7	TGCGCCAGCAGCTACAGGACAGACTACGAGCAGTACTTC	CASSYRTDYEQYF
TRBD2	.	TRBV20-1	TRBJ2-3	TGCAGTGCCGGATTTAGCGGGTACCTAGGGAGCACAGATACGCAGTATTTT	CSAGFSGYLGSTDTQYF
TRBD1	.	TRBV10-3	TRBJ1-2	TGTGCCATCAGTGAAGGGACAGGGGCTGGCTACACCTTC	CAISEGTGAGYTF
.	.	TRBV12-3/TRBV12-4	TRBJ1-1	TGTGCCAGCAGTTTTTGGAACACTGAAGCTTTCTTT	CASSFWNTEAFF
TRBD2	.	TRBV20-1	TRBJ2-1	TGCAGTGCCCGGACCGGACTAGCGGGAGACAATGAGCAGTTCTTC	CSARTGLAGDNEQFF
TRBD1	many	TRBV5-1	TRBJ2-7	TGTGCCAGCAGTTGGGACAGGAGCACCTACGAGCAGTACTTC	CASSWDRSTYEQYF
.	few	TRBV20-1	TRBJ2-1	TGCAGTGCTAGAGATCCCCGGGAAGCACAGAACTACAATGAGCAGTTCTTC	CSARDPREAQNYNEQFF
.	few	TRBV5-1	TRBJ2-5	TGCGCCAGCAGCCTCCCGGGGGACCAGCAGTACTTC	CASSLPGDQQYF
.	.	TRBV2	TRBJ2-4	TGTGCCAGCCGGGTTGGGTGGACGGGGACGAACATTCAGTACTTC	CASRVGWTGTNIQYF
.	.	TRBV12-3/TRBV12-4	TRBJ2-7	TGTGCCAGCAGCCGGAGTTACTACCCGTACGAGCAGTACTTC	CASSRSYYPYEQYF
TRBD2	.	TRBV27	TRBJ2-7	TGTGCCAGCAGTTTATCGGCTAGCGGGAGACCCCACGAGCAGTACTTC	CASSLSASGRPHEQYF
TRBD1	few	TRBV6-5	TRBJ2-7	TGTGCCAGCAGCCGAAGAGTTGGACAGGGTTTTTACGAGCAGTACTTC	CASSRRVGQGFYEQYF
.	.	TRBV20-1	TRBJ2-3	TGCAGTCAAGGACGAGCGACAGATACGCAGTATTTT	CSQGRATDTQYF
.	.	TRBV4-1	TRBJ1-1	TGCGCCAGCAGCCCAACCGGGACGCCGAACACTGAAGCTTTCTTT	CASSPTGTPNTEAFF
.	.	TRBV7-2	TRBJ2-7	TGTGCCAGCAGCCCCCGGGACCTCCCCTACGAGCAGTACTTC	CASSPRDLPYEQYF
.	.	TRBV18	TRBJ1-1	TGTGCCAGCTTACCGATCAATGGTAACACTGAAGCTTTCTTT	CASLPINGNTEAFF
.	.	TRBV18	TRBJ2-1	TGTGCCAGCTCACCGGCCAACAATGGGCAGTTCTTC	CASSPANNGQFF
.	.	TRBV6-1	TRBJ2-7	TGTGCCAGCAGTGTAGACAGCTCCTACGAGCAGTACTTC	CASSVDSSYEQYF
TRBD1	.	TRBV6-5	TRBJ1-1	TGTGCCAGCAGCTACAGGACAGGAGGTAACACTGAAGCTTTCTTT	CASSYRTGGNTEAFF
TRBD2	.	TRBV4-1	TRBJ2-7	TGCGCCAGCAGCCAAGATCCCCTCACTAGCGGGGGTTACAATGAGCAGTACTTC	CASSQDPLTSGGYNEQYF
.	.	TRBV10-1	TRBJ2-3	TGCGCCAGCAGTGAGTCCGGACGACCAGATACGCAGTATTTT	CASSESGRPDTQYF
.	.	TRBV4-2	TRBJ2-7	TGTGCCAGCAGCCAAGACGGAGGGAGTCCTCGCGAGCAGTACTTC	CASSQDGGSPREQYF
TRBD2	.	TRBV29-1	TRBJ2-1	TGCAGCGTTGCCCCCGGGACTAGCGGGAGCTACAATGAGCAGTTCTTC	CSVAPGTSGSYNEQFF
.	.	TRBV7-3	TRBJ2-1	TGTGCCAGCAGCTTACGTATGACAGCGAGCGGTAATGAGCAGTTCTTC	CASSLRMTASGNEQFF
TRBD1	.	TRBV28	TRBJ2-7	TGTGCCAGCAGCATTTTGGGGACAGGGGAAGGAAACGAGCAGTACTTC	CASSILGTGEGNEQYF